This T cell receptor (beta chain) originates from a study of shared clonotypes between healthy human individuals. Healthy HIV-negative adults with no recent acute infections or vaccinations were recruited as donors. This clone was observed a single time. This CDR3 region has 15 residues. Germline V gene sequence: CDR1 SGHRS, CDR2 YFSETQ. Trimming removed 4 bases from V and 1 base from J; junction bases left unmatched: 4. In the study's own analysis: As immunoSEQ supplied junction-only sequences (without quality scores), filtering differed. Measured with immunoSEQ multiplex PCR; TCRdb has only the in-frame clones, and not every one. That table furnishes V, J and clone size, whereas the DNA furnished D and trimming. Here the sample spans 2.3 million or so clones, approximately 95% being singletons.

This chain uses TRBV5-1 with TRBJ2-3; 9 bases agree with TRBD1. Sequenced sample: naive CD4+ T cells from PBMCs. As for subset: CD45RA+ positively selected. The receptor's source is a man aged 18-30 years in good health. Some clones in this sample may be carry-over from other donors' samples. The DNA for the CDR3 is TGCGCCAGCAGCAGAGGACAGGGGCGCACAGATACGCAGTATTTT. Amino acids: CASSRGQGRTDTQYF. The full variable domain, with the rest looked up from reference TRBV5-1 and TRBJ2-3, is KAGVTQTPRYLIKTRGQQVTLSCSPISGHRSVSWYQQTPGQGLQFLFEYFSETQRNKGNFPGRFSGRQFSNSRSEMNVSTLELGDSALYLCASSRGQGRTDTQYFGPGTRLTVL.